Following are 26 T cell receptor beta chains from one sample sequenced in a study of CXCR3-negative and CXCR3-positive naive CD8 T cells. With UMI labels, 5' RACE was used to prepare the TRB cDNA libraries. TCRdb reworked the 5' RACE reads into one entry per CDR3 protein, no DNA. This sample carries about 120,000 distinct CDR3 sequences, with just over 0.35% going to the ten biggest clones. Study outcomes and limitations: Hydrophobicity was higher for TRB CDR3s found in CXCR3-positive naive cells than in CXCR3-negative naive cells.

These receptors have no identified antigens. The sample was naive CXCR3+ CD8+ T cells from blood. The subset: CD45RO-CCR7+CD27+CD95- naive CD8+ T cells expressing CXCR3 (TNR3+). These receptor sequences come from a human donor in good health. Some clones in this sample may be carry-over from other donors' samples.

This chain links TRBV7-9 with TRBJ2-7; the D gene TCRdb calls, TRBD2, cannot be checked with no DNA. CDR1 is SEHNR and CDR2 is FQNEAQ in the germline V gene (reference sequence). The CDR3 is made up of 18 amino acids. The CDR3 protein is CASSLGVHGGALEYEQYF. The full variable domain, rest sourced from reference TRBV7-9 and TRBJ2-7, is DTGVSQNPRHKITKRGQNVTFRCDPISEHNRLYWYRQTLGQGPEFLTYFQNEAQLEKSRLLSDRFSAERPKGSFSTLEIQRTEQGDSAMYLCASSLGVHGGALEYEQYFGPGTRLTVT.

The chain links TRBV9 to TRBJ1-6; lacking DNA, the TRBD1 call made by TCRdb goes unchecked. The CDR3 loop spans 14 amino acids. The germline gives CDR1 SGDLS, CDR2 YYNGEE. CDR3 sequence reads: CASSVSRGDSPLHF.

The V gene is TRBV20-1, the J gene TRBJ2-1; without DNA, the TCRdb call of TRBD1 cannot be checked. The CDR3 extends over 13 amino acids. Per germline, CDR1 DFQATT and CDR2 SNEGSKA (reference sequence). Here the CDR3 reads CNARDPGHNEQFF.

The rearrangement uses TRBV28 and TRBJ1-6; TCRdb selects TRBD1, and the lack of DNA leaves this call unchecked. CDR1 and CDR2 (germline): MDHEN, SYDVKM. The CDR3 is 15 residues long. Here the CDR3 reads CASTVDNTYNSPLHF.

This chain links TRBV12-3 or TRBV12-4 with TRBJ2-5; TCRdb indicates TRBD1, and absent DNA this call remains unverified. CDR3 length: 16 amino acids. CDR3 residues: CASSFAVGQAGETQYF.

The chain couples TRBV7-9 to TRBJ2-5. Germline lookup yields CDR1 SEHNR and CDR2 FQNEAQ (reference sequence). This CDR3 spans 14 amino acids. CDR3 residues: CASSFIGVQETQYF.

This chain joins TRBV12-3 or TRBV12-4 and TRBJ2-1; TCRdb returns TRBD2, unconfirmable since there is no DNA. The length of the CDR3 is 20 residues. The chain's CDR3 is CASTHPVWTSGRALGNEQFF.

This chain uses TRBV7-7 with TRBJ2-1; the TRBD2 assignment by TCRdb is unverifiable without DNA. The CDR3 contains 16 residues. Germline V gene lookup returns CDR1 SSHAT and CDR2 FNYEAQ (reference sequence). The CDR3: CASSLGEVGVYNEQFF. Together with reference TRBV7-7 and TRBJ2-1, the CDR3 gives the full variable domain: GAGVSQSPRYKVTKRGQDVTLRCDPISSHATLYWYQQALGQGPEFLTYFNYEAQPDKSGLPSDRFSAERPEGSISTLTIQRTEQRDSAMYRCASSLGEVGVYNEQFFGPGTRLTVL.

This chain links TRBV11-2 with TRBJ2-2; as DNA is missing, the TRBD2 call by TCRdb cannot be tested. The germline V gene encodes CDR1 SGHAT and CDR2 FQNNGV. The CDR3 covers 15 residues. CDR3 sequence reads: CASSLETTSTGELFF.

V gene TRBV7-8 combines with J gene TRBJ2-1; the D call from TCRdb, TRBD2, cannot be confirmed without DNA. Germline CDR1 and CDR2: SGHVS and FQNEAQ. The CDR3 runs to 16 residues. The CDR3 spells CASSSWTSGVYNEQFF.

This CDR3 reads CASSWSGSYNEQFF. The chain is built from TRBV7-9 and TRBJ2-1; TCRdb's D call of TRBD2 is untestable without DNA. This CDR3 spans 14 amino acids. Per the germline V gene, CDR1 is SEHNR and CDR2 is FQNEAQ (reference sequence). The full variable domain, rest sourced from reference TRBV7-9 and TRBJ2-1, is DTGVSQNPRHKITKRGQNVTFRCDPISEHNRLYWYRQTLGQGPEFLTYFQNEAQLEKSRLLSDRFSAERPKGSFSTLEIQRTEQGDSAMYLCASSWSGSYNEQFFGPGTRLTVL.

The chain combines TRBV12-3 or TRBV12-4 with TRBJ2-1; the TCRdb D gene call, TRBD2, has no DNA to confirm it. The CDR3 length is 13 residues. CDR3 loop: CASSFSPIHEQFF.

CDR3: CASSATGGPNEKLFF. This chain uses TRBV12-3 or TRBV12-4 with TRBJ1-4; TCRdb names TRBD1, which stays unverified in the absence of DNA. The CDR3 is 15 amino acids.

V usage is TRBV28 and J usage is TRBJ2-7; TCRdb's D gene call, TRBD2, goes unchecked for lack of DNA. The CDR3 runs 14 residues. Germline values: CDR1 MDHEN, CDR2 SYDVKM. The CDR3 protein is CAINPGLMSDEQYF.

The chain uses TRBV9 and TRBJ1-1; TCRdb outputs TRBD1, but without DNA this stays unchecked. The germline CDR1 and CDR2 sequences are SGDLS and YYNGEE. CDR3 size: 14 residues. The CDR3 sequence is CASSVSQGHTEAFF.

V and J are TRBV3-1 and TRBJ2-1; TCRdb returns TRBD2, unconfirmable since there is no DNA. The CDR3 consists of 17 residues. Looked up from germline, CDR1 is LGHDT and CDR2 is YNNKEL (reference sequence). The CDR3 loop is CASSGFLVPSSYNEQFF.

The gene calls are TRBV2 and TRBJ2-1; TCRdb outputs TRBD1, but without DNA this stays unchecked. This CDR3 comprises 11 residues. Germline V gene data show CDR1 as SNHLY and CDR2 as FYNNEI. The CDR3 region is CASSEWPVEFF.

The chain has TRBV19 and TRBJ2-3; as DNA is missing, the TRBD1 call by TCRdb cannot be tested. Germline loops: CDR1 LNHDA, CDR2 SQIVND (reference sequence). The CDR3 length is 12 residues. CDR3: CASSPGVDTQYF. The variable domain in full, with the rest retrieved from reference TRBV19 and TRBJ2-3, is DGGITQSPKYLFRKEGQNVTLSCEQNLNHDAMYWYRQDPGQGLRLIYYSQIVNDFQKGDIAEGYSVSREKKESFPLTVTSAQKNPTAFYLCASSPGVDTQYFGPGTRLTVL.

The V gene is TRBV9, the J gene TRBJ1-3. The CDR3 runs 11 residues. Germline V lookup: CDR1 SGDLS, CDR2 YYNGEE. CDR3 in amino acids: CASSSGNTIYF.

The V gene is TRBV28, the J gene TRBJ1-4; TCRdb lists TRBD1, though no DNA is available to test this call. Germline V CDR1 and CDR2: MDHEN, SYDVKM. The CDR3 spans 16 residues. CDR3: CASSSPRTGTNVKLFF.

The chain links TRBV7-3 to TRBJ1-2. This CDR3 region has 15 residues. Germline assignment: CDR1 SGHTA and CDR2 FQGTGA. Here the CDR3 reads CASSLMAEGNYGYTF.

The genes are TRBV6-5 and TRBJ2-3; TCRdb names TRBD1, which stays unverified in the absence of DNA. This CDR3 has 15 residues. Per the germline V gene, CDR1 is MNHEY and CDR2 is SVGAGI. The CDR3 loop reads CASSSTGGSTDTQYF.

The chain employs TRBV4-1 and TRBJ2-7; the TRBD1 assignment by TCRdb is unverifiable without DNA. The CDR3 contains 18 residues. Germline-derived CDR1 and CDR2 are MGHRA and YSYEKL. CDR3 residues: CASSQGRSLRDTSYEQYF.

The V gene is TRBV4-1, the J gene TRBJ2-6; TCRdb's assignment of TRBD1 cannot be checked, as there is no DNA. The germline V gene has CDR1 MGHRA and CDR2 YSYEKL. This CDR3 is built from 16 residues. CDR3: CASSHDRGTGANVLTF.

The chain couples TRBV7-3 to TRBJ1-2; without DNA, the TCRdb call of TRBD1 cannot be checked. CDR1 is SGHTA, CDR2 FQGTGA, per germline. CDR3 size: 15 residues. The CDR3 spells CASSQHGTGDYGYTF.

The V gene is TRBV29-1, the J gene TRBJ1-5; TCRdb's D call, TRBD1, is unchecked because there is no DNA. The CDR3 is 15 amino acids. Looked up from germline, CDR1 is SQVTM and CDR2 is ANQGSEA. This chain's CDR3 is CSVAGTGHSNQPQHF. Supplemented by reference TRBV29-1 and TRBJ1-5, the full variable domain reads SAVISQKPSRDICQRGTSLTIQCQVDSQVTMMFWYRQQPGQSLTLIATANQGSEATYESGFVIDKFPISRPNLTFSTLTVSNMSPEDSSIYLCSVAGTGHSNQPQHFGDGTRLSIL.